The 16 T cell receptor beta chains below come from one sample, sequenced in a study of T cells in Graves' hyperthyroidism and ophthalmopathy. Amplified TCR beta CDR3 regions came from RNA transcripts. TCR CDR3 regions were first amplified by RT-PCR with HTBI primers. Each CDR3 protein is one row after TCRdb ran MiXCR on the multiplex PCR reads. The table lists a few hundred thousand distinct CDR3 sequences, under 25% of them singletons, with about 26% in the top ten. Sequenced sample: blood. The receptors were gathered from a man younger than 35 with Graves' hyperthyroidism.

The genes are TRBV20-1 and TRBJ1-5; 10 bases line up with TRBD1. The CDR3 covers 16 residues. Germline CDR1 is DFQATT and CDR2 is SNEGSKA (reference sequence). After removal of 0 bases from V and 2 bases from J, the junction contained 4 bases not matched to a gene. CDR3 DNA: TGCAGTGCTAGAGATCGGACAGGGGGTGGCAATCAGCCCCAGCATTTT. This gives the protein CSARDRTGGGNQPQHF.

This clonotype appeared many times. The J gene is TRBJ2-5, the V gene TRBV5-1; maybe TRBD2 (5 bases). CDR3 length equals 13 residues. Looked up from germline, CDR1 is SGHRS and CDR2 is YFSETQ. V was pared by 4 bases and J by 2 bases, with 9 bases between. In DNA form, the CDR3 reads TGCGCCAGCAGCGCCGGGGAACAAGAGACCCAGTACTTC. It codes for CASSAGEQETQYF.

As concerns this clonotype: At one end, the junction sequence differs from germline, possibly due to a read error. The rearrangement joins TRBV28 to TRBJ2-2; 7 bases fit TRBD1. CDR1 MDHEN and CDR2 SYDVKM come from the germline V gene. This CDR3 contains 17 residues. The CDR3 DNA reads TGTGCCAGCAGTTTTGCCCGACAGGGATTGAACACCGGGGTGCTGTTTTTT. This translates into CASSFARQGLNTGVLFF.

This clonotype has ten or more counts. The chain joins TRBV10-3 to TRBJ2-6, with a weak D call TRBD2 (6 bases). Per the germline V gene, CDR1 is ENHRY and CDR2 is SYGVKD. The germline V and J ends were trimmed by 6 bases and 0 bases, with 12 bases remaining between them. The CDR3 runs 16 residues. The CDR3 DNA sequence: TGTGCCATCAGATGGGACTCCAACTCTGGGGCCAACGTCCTGACTTTC. Translated: CAIRWDSNSGANVLTF.

Comments on this clonotype: A read error may be the cause here, since a much bigger clone is one base away. This sequence joins TRBV28 and TRBJ2-5, with D possibly TRBD1 on 6 matching bases. Germline CDR1 MDHEN, CDR2 SYDVKM. Trimming took 10 bases from V and 5 from J, leaving 23 bases between them. The CDR3 sequence is 15 residues long. As DNA, the CDR3 is TGTGCCAACACTTACCAGGGGAGCAGGGGCGAGACCCAGTACTTC. Encoded protein: CANTYQGSRGETQYF. The entire variable domain, with the rest obtained from reference TRBV28 and TRBJ2-5, is as follows: DVKVTQSSRYLVKRTGEKVFLECVQDMDHENMFWYRQDPGLGLRLIYFSYDVKMKEKGDIPEGYSVSREKKERFSLILESASTNQTSMYLCANTYQGSRGETQYFGPGTRLLVL.

This sequence joins TRBV11-3 and TRBJ2-7; possibly TRBD1 or TRBD2 for D (5 bases each). V was clipped by 0 bases and J by 8 bases, with 8 bases between them. Looked up from germline, CDR1 is SGHNT and CDR2 is YENEEA. There are 12 residues in the CDR3. This CDR3 reads CASSLDRDQQYF. The CDR3, as DNA: TGTGCCAGCAGCTTAGATCGGGACCAGCAGTACTTC.

The chain has TRBV8-2 and TRBJ1-1; the listed D gene, TRBD1, was not tested against the DNA. TRBV8-2 is a listed pseudogene. The CDR3 runs 14 residues. The CDR3 spells CAISPGTGGTEAFF. CDR3 DNA sequence: TGTGCCATCTCCCCCGGGACAGGGGGGACTGAAGCTTTCTTT.

This clonotype was recorded at least ten times. The gene calls are TRBV2 and TRBJ1-5, with D possibly TRBD1 on 6 matching bases. This CDR3 is built from 16 residues. V was trimmed by 5 bases and J by 5 bases, leaving 19 bases between them. Germline values: CDR1 SNHLY, CDR2 FYNNEI. The DNA for the CDR3 is TGTGCCAGCAGTCATCACAGGGAATGGGGATATCAGCCCCAGCATTTT. This encodes CASSHHREWGYQPQHF.

With respect to this clonotype: At one of its ends the junction is not consistent with the germline gene, which may arise from a read error. The chain employs TRBV6-5 and TRBJ1-1; 7 nucleotides align to TRBD1. There are 14 residues in the CDR3. Germline V gives CDR1 MNHEY, CDR2 SVGAGI. CDR3 nucleotides: TGTGCCAGCAGTTACTCTGGACAGGCCTACGAAGCTTCCTTT. This sequence encodes CASSYSGQAYEASF.

This clonotype occurred many times. The rearrangement links TRBV27 to TRBJ1-2; D is undetermined. Germline V gene lookup returns CDR1 MNHEY and CDR2 SMNVEV (reference sequence). V was clipped by 5 bases and J by 5 bases, with 15 bases between them. There are 14 residues in the CDR3. The CDR3 DNA is TGTGCCAGCAGTCTAAGGAGGGTGGGGTATGGCTACACCTTC. It specifies CASSLRRVGYGYTF.

This clonotype was picked up many times. The chain has TRBV27 and TRBJ2-7, with 7 positions matching TRBD2. This CDR3 has 15 amino acids. The germline V gene has CDR1 MNHEY and CDR2 SMNVEV (reference sequence). V shed 3 bases, J shed 2 bases, and the junction held 7 bases outside the gene matches. The CDR3 sequence: CASSFWGGEPYEQYF. Here the CDR3 DNA reads TGTGCCAGCAGTTTCTGGGGGGGGGAGCCCTACGAGCAGTACTTC.

This clonotype showed up many times. This chain connects TRBV28 to TRBJ1-2; no firm D call. Germline CDR1 is MDHEN and CDR2 is SYDVKM. V lost 10 bases to trimming and J lost 0 bases, with 6 bases between them. The CDR3 runs 11 residues. CDR3 region: CATGSNYGYTF. The CDR3 DNA reads TGTGCCACCGGGTCTAACTATGGCTACACCTTC.

This sequence joins TRBV6-1 and TRBJ1-5, with TRBD1 identical over 7 bases. With V trimmed by 6 bases and J by 0 bases, 8 bases remained unmatched. The germline gives CDR1 MNHNS, CDR2 SASEGT. The CDR3 is 16 residues long. The CDR3 reads CASSSGTAHSNQPQHF. The DNA of the CDR3 is TGTGCCAGCAGCTCCGGGACAGCCCATAGCAATCAGCCCCAGCATTTT.

This clonotype came up a few times. V and J are TRBV20-1 and TRBJ2-5; D possibly uses TRBD1 or TRBD2 (5 bases each). Germline CDR1 DFQATT, CDR2 SNEGSKA (reference sequence). Trimming shortened V by 3 bases and J by 6 bases, and 23 bases separated the two germline ends. This CDR3 is 16 amino acids long. The CDR3 DNA follows: TGCAGTGCTAGTACTAGTAGCTTCCCAGGGATGAAGACCCAGTACTTC. Amino acid sequence: CSASTSSFPGMKTQYF.

This clonotype has at least ten counts. This chain uses TRBV6-1 with TRBJ2-5; D is uncertain. This CDR3 is 11 amino acids long. Trimming took off 6 bases at V and 5 bases at J, with 7 bases between the two ends. Germline loops: CDR1 MNHNS, CDR2 SASEGT. CDR3 sequence reads: CASSPFETQYF. The CDR3 DNA reads as TGTGCCAGCAGCCCCTTTGAGACCCAGTACTTC.

This clonotype was recorded many times. This chain uses TRBV28 with TRBJ1-1; D might be TRBD1 (5 bases). The CDR3 loop spans 12 amino acids. Germline V CDR1 and CDR2: MDHEN, SYDVKM. Between the trimmed V and J ends, which lost 1 base and 9 bases, there was a span of 9 bases. DNA for the CDR3: TGTGCCAGCAGTTTATATGACAGCCAAGCTTTCTTT. Translation gives CASSLYDSQAFF.